Shown below are 24 T cell receptor beta chains from a single sample sequenced in a study of OX40 agonist ivuxolimab in advanced cancers. The repertoire was sequenced with immunoSEQ multiplex PCR; TCRdb's copy has only in-frame clones and lacks some. The table lists roughly 35,000 clones, 80% to 85% of them singletons. The input for sequencing was CD4+ or CD8+ T cells sorted from blood, taken in a trial of the OX40 agonist ivuxolimab. The receptors were sampled from an adult with an advanced solid tumor such as melanoma, head and neck, liver or kidney cancer.

The chain recombines TRBV7-2 with TRBJ1-1; D is uncertain. Deletions cut 5 bases from V and 0 bases from J, with 13 bases between. Germline CDR1 is SGHTA and CDR2 is FQGNSA. The CDR3 extends over 15 amino acids. The CDR3 DNA is TGTGCCAGCAGCCGAGGCGGGATCATGAACACTGAAGCTTTCTTT. Translating gives CASSRGGIMNTEAFF. Variable domain in full (rest from reference TRBV7-2 and TRBJ1-1): GAGVSQSPSNKVTEKGKDVELRCDPISGHTALYWYRQSLGQGLEFLIYFQGNSAPDKSGLPSDRFSAERTGGSVSTLTIQRTQQEDSAVYLCASSRGGIMNTEAFFGQGTRLTVV.

Here the CDR3 DNA reads TGTGCCAGCTCACGCCAGGACAATCAGCCCCAGCATTTT. It yields the protein CASSRQDNQPQHF. The V gene is TRBV18, the J gene TRBJ1-5; the D is unclear. The CDR3 spans 13 residues. Germline CDR1 is KGHSH and CDR2 is LQKENI. Trimming took 4 bases from V and 3 from J, leaving 7 bases between them.

The chain employs TRBV28 and TRBJ2-7; 7 bases fit TRBD2. V was clipped by 4 bases and J by 3 bases; unmatched bases: 12. Per the germline V gene, CDR1 is MDHEN and CDR2 is SYDVKM. The CDR3 length is 16 residues. The CDR3, as DNA: TGTGCCAGCAGTTCTACTTCGACGGGGGGTTTCTACGAGCAGTACTTC. The encoded protein is CASSSTSTGGFYEQYF.

The chain has TRBV6-1 and TRBJ2-1, with 8 bases that match TRBD2. The J segment lost 9 bases and the V segment lost 8 bases, leaving 12 bases of the junction unmatched. There are 14 residues in the CDR3. Germline V gene lookup returns CDR1 MNHNS and CDR2 SASEGT. The CDR3 DNA is TGTGCCAGCTTATCGTCAGCGGGAGTTGGTGAGCAGTTCTTC. Amino acid sequence: CASLSSAGVGEQFF.

V and J are TRBV27 and TRBJ1-6; TRBD1 matches 9 bases. V was pared by 5 bases and J by 9 bases, with 11 bases of the junction left unmatched. Germline V lookup: CDR1 MNHEY, CDR2 SMNVEV (reference sequence). The CDR3 runs to 16 residues. This CDR3 is CASSNPGQGRLSPLHF. For the CDR3, the DNA is TGTGCCAGCAGTAACCCGGGACAGGGCCGTCTTTCACCCCTCCACTTT.

The V and J genes are TRBV11-2 and TRBJ2-3; 8 bases align to TRBD1. The CDR3 totals 15 residues. Trimming took 4 bases from V and 6 from J; bases not matched to a gene: 9. Per the germline V gene, CDR1 is SGHAT and CDR2 is FQNNGV. The DNA for the CDR3 is TGTGCCAGCAGCTCCACAGGGGGTGGAGTGGATACGCAGTATTTT. It yields the protein CASSSTGGGVDTQYF.

This chain uses TRBV19 with TRBJ1-5; 9 nucleotides agree with TRBD1. CDR1 LNHDA and CDR2 SQIVND come from the germline V gene (reference sequence). The CDR3 length is 16 residues. V gave up 6 bases and J gave up 3 bases; unmatched junction bases: 9. The CDR3 spells CASRAWGQGDNQPQHF. CDR3 sequence (DNA): TGTGCCAGTAGGGCCTGGGGACAGGGTGACAATCAGCCCCAGCATTTT.

V is TRBV7-3 and J is TRBJ2-5; D might be TRBD2 (5 bases). Trimming shortened V by 4 bases and J by 4 bases, and 10 bases separated the two germline ends. This CDR3 spans 13 amino acids. Germline values: CDR1 SGHTA, CDR2 FQGTGA. For the CDR3, the DNA is TGTGCCAGCAGCTGGCGAGAGGGAGAGACCCAGTACTTC. Its translation is CASSWREGETQYF.

V is TRBV4-1 and J is TRBJ2-3; D might be TRBD2 (5 bases). V was clipped by 4 bases and J by 2 bases, with 13 bases between them. Germline CDR1 MGHRA, CDR2 YSYEKL. The CDR3 length is 15 residues. The CDR3 here is CASSPGSRLTDTQYF. In DNA form, the CDR3 reads TGCGCCAGCAGCCCGGGGAGTAGACTCACAGATACGCAGTATTTT.

V is TRBV11-3 and J is TRBJ2-2, with unresolved D. CDR3 length equals 13 residues. CDR1 SGHNT and CDR2 YENEEA come from the germline V gene. The germline V and J ends were trimmed by 5 bases and 4 bases, with 8 bases remaining between them. CDR3 nucleotides: TGTGCCAGCAGCCCCGGACCCACCGGGGAGCTGTTTTTT. Encoded protein: CASSPGPTGELFF.

The chain combines TRBV29-1 with TRBJ2-5, with D possibly TRBD2 on 5 matching bases. The V end lost 0 bases, the J end lost 5 bases, and 13 bases lay between the germline ends. Germline values: CDR1 SQVTM, CDR2 ANQGSEA. The CDR3 totals 14 residues. CDR3: CSVEDSRGRETQYF. The CDR3 region has the DNA TGCAGCGTTGAAGATTCTCGGGGAAGGGAGACCCAGTACTTC. The full variable domain, completed using reference TRBV29-1 and TRBJ2-5, is SAVISQKPSRDICQRGTSLTIQCQVDSQVTMMFWYRQQPGQSLTLIATANQGSEATYESGFVIDKFPISRPNLTFSTLTVSNMSPEDSSIYLCSVEDSRGRETQYFGPGTRLLVL.

This clone appeared a single time. This chain uses TRBV14 with TRBJ2-7; D assignment may be TRBD1 or TRBD2 (5 bases each). This CDR3 comprises 14 residues. The V end was cut by 4 bases, the J end by 7 bases, with 17 bases between. Germline V gene data show CDR1 as SGHDN and CDR2 as FVKESK. DNA for the CDR3: TGTGCCAGCAGCCGGGTTGGCGAGTGGGGGGAGCAGTACTTC. Residues: CASSRVGEWGEQYF.

This clone was observed a single time. The chain carries TRBV28 and TRBJ1-2, with D tentatively TRBD1 (5 bases). V lost 3 bases, J lost 8 bases, and 10 bases lay in between. The CDR3 contains 12 residues. Germline assignment: CDR1 MDHEN and CDR2 SYDVKM. The chain's CDR3 is CASSFRRDGYTF. CDR3 coding DNA: TGTGCCAGCAGTTTCAGACGGGACGGCTACACCTTC.

The V and J genes are TRBV6-5 and TRBJ1-5; D not resolved. In germline, CDR1 is MNHEY, CDR2 SVGAGI. The CDR3 totals 15 residues. Trimming left V 7 bases short and J 0 bases short, with 13 bases between. The CDR3 nucleotides are TGTGCCAGCAAGCAGGACCCTACTAGCAATCAGCCCCAGCATTTT. It specifies CASKQDPTSNQPQHF.

The chain is built from TRBV7-2 and TRBJ1-5, with unresolved D. This CDR3 is 14 amino acids long. Germline V gives CDR1 SGHTA, CDR2 FQGNSA. Between the trimmed V and J ends, which lost 7 bases and 2 bases, there was a span of 12 bases. CDR3 coding DNA: TGTGCCAGCAAAAGCCGGGCCGGCAATCAGCCCCAGCATTTT. Translating gives CASKSRAGNQPQHF.

In its sample, this clone was seen a few times. The chain carries TRBV6-5 and TRBJ2-3; D perhaps matches TRBD2 (7 bases). Trimming cost V 6 bases and J 15 bases, with 19 bases left between them. There are 12 residues in the CDR3. Germline V CDR1 and CDR2: MNHEY, SVGAGI. The CDR3 is CASRNREGPAYF. The DNA for the CDR3 is TGTGCCAGCAGGAACAGGGAGGGCCCCGCCTATTTT.

The chain uses TRBV2 and TRBJ2-7; 9 bases match TRBD1. The CDR3 runs 14 residues. CDR1 SNHLY and CDR2 FYNNEI come from the germline V gene. Trimming removed 5 bases from V and 1 base from J; junction bases left unmatched: 3. CDR3: CASSIDRGSYEQYF. Written as DNA, the CDR3 is TGTGCCAGCAGTATCGACAGGGGGTCCTACGAGCAGTACTTC.

The rearrangement links TRBV7-2 to TRBJ1-6; 9 nucleotides match TRBD1. There are 17 residues in the CDR3. Germline V gives CDR1 SGHTA, CDR2 FQGNSA. V lost 5 bases to trimming and J lost 0 bases; unmatched junction nucleotides: 5. DNA for the CDR3: TGTGCCAGCAGCCAGACAGGGGGGCGCTCCTATAATTCACCCCTCCACTTT. Encoded protein: CASSQTGGRSYNSPLHF.

The chain joins TRBV18 to TRBJ1-1, with D possibly matching TRBD1 (5 bases). The CDR3 sequence is 16 residues long. Per germline, CDR1 KGHSH and CDR2 LQKENI. Trimming removed 3 bases from V and 5 bases from J, with 19 bases in between. CDR3 residues: CASSPYGPGPRTEAFF. Here the CDR3 DNA reads TGTGCCAGCTCACCGTACGGTCCAGGGCCCAGGACTGAAGCTTTCTTT.

The chain joins TRBV18 to TRBJ2-7; D not resolved. Germline V gene sequence: CDR1 KGHSH, CDR2 LQKENI. This CDR3 comprises 13 residues. Between the trimmed V and J ends, which lost 4 bases and 3 bases, there was a span of 10 bases. This CDR3 is CASSLPEIYEQYF. The CDR3 coding sequence is TGTGCCAGCTCACTTCCCGAGATCTACGAGCAGTACTTC.

As DNA, the CDR3 is TGTGCCAGCTCACCAAGCCGCACAGATACGCAGTATTTT. Translating gives CASSPSRTDTQYF. This chain uses TRBV18 with TRBJ2-3, with unresolved D. The CDR3 is 13 residues long. CDR1 KGHSH and CDR2 LQKENI come from the germline V gene. The V and J ends lost 2 bases and 1 base respectively, with 4 bases between them.

The chain recombines TRBV19 with TRBJ1-1; D not certain. In germline, CDR1 is LNHDA, CDR2 SQIVND (reference sequence). V was pared by 6 bases and J by 4 bases, with 24 bases between. This CDR3 is 17 amino acids long. CDR3 in DNA: TGTGCCAGTAGGTTGGACCCTACTTCTATCTGGGGCACTGAAGCTTTCTTT. Residues: CASRLDPTSIWGTEAFF.

J is TRBJ2-7 and V is TRBV25-1; D perhaps matches TRBD1 (8 bases). V gave up 3 bases and J gave up 6 bases, with 15 bases separating them. The germline V gene encodes CDR1 MGHDK and CDR2 SYGVNS. CDR3 size: 14 residues. CDR3 bases: TGTGCCAGCAGTGAGTGGACAGGGAGGGGCGAGCAGTACTTC. It specifies CASSEWTGRGEQYF.

For the CDR3, the DNA is TGTGCCAGCAGACCCGACAGACGAAACACTGAAGCTTTCTTT. Protein product: CASRPDRRNTEAFF. The rearrangement uses TRBV7-2 and TRBJ1-1; TRBD1 might be the D (5 bases). The CDR3 runs to 14 residues. Germline CDR1 is SGHTA and CDR2 is FQGNSA. Trimming left V 6 bases short and J 2 bases short, with 13 bases between.